The rows below give T cell receptor beta chains drawn from one sample of a study of blood T cell repertoires in COVID-19. Clones were read by immunoSEQ multiplex PCR, and TCRdb kept only the in-frame ones, dropping some. The profile shows approximately 210,000 clones, around 80% of them singletons. Sequencing was done on a sample of PBMCs or T cells enriched from blood (not recorded which). These receptor sequences come from a man under 40 with acute COVID-19. CDR3s include the opening cysteine and the closing phenylalanine or tryptophan. A D gene is named only where the DNA matches it firmly. Not every row has a clone size; where given, it reads once, few, many or a size class.

j_gene: TRBJ1-3; v_gene: TRBV11-2; d_gene: -; abundance: -; CDR3nt: TGTGCCAGCAGCTTAAGTGGAGCTGGAAACACCATATATTTT; CDR3aa: CASSLSGAGNTIYF
j_gene: TRBJ2-3; v_gene: TRBV5-1; d_gene: TRBD2; abundance: -; CDR3nt: TGCGCCAGCGCACCAAGCGGGGGGCCGGATACGCAGTATTTT; CDR3aa: CASAPSGGPDTQYF
j_gene: TRBJ1-6; v_gene: TRBV27; d_gene: -; abundance: -; CDR3nt: TGTGCCAGCAGTTTTAAGGGGTGGGGTAATTCACCCCTCCACTTT; CDR3aa: CASSFKGWGNSPLHF
j_gene: TRBJ2-7; v_gene: TRBV6-5; d_gene: TRBD1; abundance: -; CDR3nt: TGTGCCAGCAGTTACCCGACAGGGATCAAGGACTTC; CDR3aa: CASSYPTGIKDF
j_gene: TRBJ2-3; v_gene: TRBV7-7; d_gene: TRBD2; abundance: -; CDR3nt: TGTGCCAGCAGCCCGGAGACTAGCGGGGGGCAGGCAACGCAGTATTTT; CDR3aa: CASSPETSGGQATQYF
j_gene: TRBJ2-2; v_gene: TRBV14; d_gene: TRBD2; abundance: -; CDR3nt: TGTGCCAGCAGCCAAAATCTAGCGGGGGGTGCTGGCGGGGAGCTGTTTTTT; CDR3aa: CASSQNLAGGAGGELFF
j_gene: TRBJ1-5; v_gene: TRBV2; d_gene: -; abundance: -; CDR3nt: TGTGCCAGCAGAAAAGGGGAGGTGCGGAGCAATCAGCCCCAGCATTTT; CDR3aa: CASRKGEVRSNQPQHF
j_gene: TRBJ2-1; v_gene: TRBV27; d_gene: TRBD2; abundance: -; CDR3nt: TGTGCCAGCAGTCTACCCCCCCTAGGAGCGGGGAACTACAATGAGCAGTTCTTC; CDR3aa: CASSLPPLGAGNYNEQFF
j_gene: TRBJ2-5; v_gene: TRBV3-1/TRBV3-2; d_gene: TRBD2; abundance: once; CDR3nt: TGTGCCAGCAGCTCGTTTAGCGGGGGGCACCAAGAGACCCAGTACTTC; CDR3aa: CASSSFSGGHQETQYF
j_gene: TRBJ1-5; v_gene: TRBV5-1; d_gene: -; abundance: -; CDR3nt: TGCGCCAGCAGCGACGGGGTAGTCAATCAGCCCCAGCATTTT; CDR3aa: CASSDGVVNQPQHF
j_gene: TRBJ1-5; v_gene: TRBV30; d_gene: -; abundance: few; CDR3nt: TGTGCCTGGAGTGTAGGAGGGGAAAGCAATCAGCCCCAGCATTTT; CDR3aa: CAWSVGGESNQPQHF
j_gene: TRBJ1-4; v_gene: TRBV2; d_gene: -; abundance: -; CDR3nt: TGTGCCAGCAGGCCGGGTGGGAGCGAAAAACTGTTTTTT; CDR3aa: CASRPGGSEKLFF
j_gene: TRBJ2-5; v_gene: TRBV11-3; d_gene: -; abundance: -; CDR3nt: TGTGCCAGCAGCTTTGGACGGGGAATAGAGACCCAGTACTTC; CDR3aa: CASSFGRGIETQYF
j_gene: TRBJ2-1; v_gene: TRBV20-1; d_gene: -; abundance: -; CDR3nt: TGCAGTGCCCCGGAGGGGCATGAGCAGTTCTTC; CDR3aa: CSAPEGHEQFF
j_gene: TRBJ2-7; v_gene: TRBV7-6; d_gene: -; abundance: -; CDR3nt: TGTGCCAGCAGCTTAGGGGCAGCGGCGGGCGAGCAGTACTTC; CDR3aa: CASSLGAAAGEQYF
j_gene: TRBJ2-7; v_gene: TRBV9; d_gene: -; abundance: -; CDR3nt: TGTGCCAGCAGCCCCCGTGGCGGACTCTACGAGCAGTACTTC; CDR3aa: CASSPRGGLYEQYF
j_gene: TRBJ1-3; v_gene: TRBV4-2; d_gene: -; abundance: -; CDR3nt: TGTGCCAGCAGCCAAGTTGGTGGTAGCTCTGGAAACACCATATATTTT; CDR3aa: CASSQVGGSSGNTIYF
j_gene: TRBJ2-7; v_gene: TRBV21-1; d_gene: -; abundance: -; CDR3nt: TGTGCCAGCAGCAAAGCGGTAGCGGGGGACTACGTTGGCCACGAGCAGTACTTC; CDR3aa: CASSKAVAGDYVGHEQYF
j_gene: TRBJ2-1; v_gene: TRBV4-2; d_gene: TRBD2; abundance: -; CDR3nt: TGTGCCAGCAGCCACCCTAGCGGGGGGGCCTTTTGGGGGGCCCTTAATGAGCAGTTCTTC; CDR3aa: CASSHPSGGAFWGALNEQFF
j_gene: TRBJ2-7; v_gene: TRBV6-5; d_gene: TRBD2; abundance: -; CDR3nt: TGTGCCAGCAGGCATATAGCGGGGGAGTCCTACGAGCAGTACTTC; CDR3aa: CASRHIAGESYEQYF